This TCR beta chain was observed in a study of cytomegalovirus exposure and HLA in healthy donors. Points on this clone: Its specificity is not known.

The CDR3 spans 13 residues. V shed 1 base and J shed 9 bases, with 10 bases lying between them. Germline loops: CDR1 WSHSY, CDR2 SAAADI. All the people who gave samples were healthy bone marrow donors. 13 Jbeta primers and 60 Vbeta primers were used for the PCR. Only in-frame clones appear in the TCRdb table, and some are missing; sequencing was by immunoSEQ multiplex PCR. The sample includes about 120,000 clones, 65% to 85% of them seen just once. Study-wide points: With DRB1 most and HLA-C fewest, TCR association rates differed between HLA loci in a later analysis. As confirmed in vitro, a few CMV-associated chains were specific for CMV antigens.

The receptor was derived from a woman aged 25 to 39 in good health and CMV-seropositive. The sequenced material came from PBMCs. This sequence joins TRBV10-2 and TRBJ2-1, with TRBD1 as a possible D gene (6 bases). The DNA for the CDR3 is TGCGCCAGCAGTGAGTGGGACATTAGTGAGCAGTTCTTC. Amino acid sequence: CASSEWDISEQFF.